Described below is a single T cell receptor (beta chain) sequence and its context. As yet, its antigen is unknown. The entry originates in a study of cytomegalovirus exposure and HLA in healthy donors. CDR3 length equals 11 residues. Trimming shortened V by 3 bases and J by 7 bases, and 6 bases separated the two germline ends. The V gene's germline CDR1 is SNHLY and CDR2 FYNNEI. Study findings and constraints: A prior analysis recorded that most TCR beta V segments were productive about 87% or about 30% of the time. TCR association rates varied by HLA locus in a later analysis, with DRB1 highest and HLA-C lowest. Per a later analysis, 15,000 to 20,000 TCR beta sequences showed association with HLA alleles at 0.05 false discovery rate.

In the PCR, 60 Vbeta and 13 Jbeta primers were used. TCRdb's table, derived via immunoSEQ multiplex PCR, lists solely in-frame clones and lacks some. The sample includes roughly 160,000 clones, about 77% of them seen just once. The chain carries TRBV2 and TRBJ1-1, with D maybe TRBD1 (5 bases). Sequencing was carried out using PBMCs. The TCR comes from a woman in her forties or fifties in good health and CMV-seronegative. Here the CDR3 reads CASSEGGEAFF. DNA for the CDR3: TGTGCCAGCAGTGAGGGGGGTGAAGCTTTCTTT.